The present T cell receptor (beta chain) was sequenced within a study of CD8 T cells in ankylosing spondylitis. Study-level findings and limits: A TCR beta motif made of about eight highly homologous variants seemed typical of ankylosing spondylitis blood.

MiXCR, run by TCRdb on the 5' RACE reads, gives a single entry per CDR3 protein. The sample shows 220,000 or so distinct CDR3 sequences, around 16% of them seen only once. V shed 4 bases and J shed 4 bases, with 11 bases lying between them. There are 14 residues in the CDR3. Germline-derived CDR1 and CDR2 are LGHDT and YNNKEL (reference sequence). As regards this clonotype: Antigen: not known.

The sequence came from a male donor with ankylosing spondylitis. V usage is TRBV3-1 and J usage is TRBJ1-5; no reliable D call. The sequenced sample was blood, either unsorted or a sorted T cell fraction (not recorded which). The CDR3 DNA reads TGTGCCAGCAGCCTTAGTGATAAAAATCAGCCCCAGCATTTT. Its translation is CASSLSDKNQPQHF.